These T cell receptor beta chains were read from a single sample in a study of control samples from healthy donors and cancer patients. TCRdb's table, derived via immunoSEQ multiplex PCR, lists solely in-frame clones and lacks some. The sample consists of 91,000 or so clones, approximately 90% of them appearing once. The sequenced material came from blood. These receptors were obtained from a woman aged 25 to 45 in good health. Both conserved end residues are part of each CDR3. The order of the fields is V gene, J gene, clone size, D gene, CDR3 DNA, CDR3 protein. A D gene is named only where the DNA matches it firmly. Where a row states a size, it is once, few, many or the class of an expanded clone; other rows omit it.

TRBV28	TRBJ1-1	.	.	TGTGCCAGCAGCCCCTTAGGAGGAACTGCGAACACTGAAGCTTTCTTT	CASSPLGGTANTEAFF
TRBV4-2	TRBJ2-7	few	.	TGTGCCAGCAGCCCGGTTTATTTTGAGACCTACGAGCAGTACTTC	CASSPVYFETYEQYF
TRBV18	TRBJ1-3	.	TRBD1	TGTGCCAGCTCAAGGGACAGCTCAGGAAACACCATATATTTT	CASSRDSSGNTIYF
TRBV12-5	TRBJ2-1	.	.	TGTGCTAGTGGTTTGTTTGCCAATGAGCAGTTCTTC	CASGLFANEQFF
TRBV19	TRBJ1-5	.	TRBD1	TGTGCCAGTGGATGGACAGGGGGCTTTCAGCCCCAGCATTTT	CASGWTGGFQPQHF
TRBV5-1	TRBJ1-6	.	TRBD1	TGCGCCAGCAAAGAGGGACAGATCAATTCACCCCTCCACTTT	CASKEGQINSPLHF
TRBV5-8	TRBJ1-5	.	.	TGTGCCAGCAGCTTGAAGGTAACGGGTCGTCAGCCCCAGCATTTT	CASSLKVTGRQPQHF
TRBV5-1	TRBJ2-3	once	.	TGCGCCAGCAGCTTGTTTCCAGATACGCAGTATTTT	CASSLFPDTQYF
TRBV28	TRBJ1-5	.	.	TGTGCCAGCAGGAGTCAGGTACTTAGCAATCAGCCCCAGCATTTT	CASRSQVLSNQPQHF
TRBV30	TRBJ2-7	.	TRBD2	TGTGCCTGGAGTGTAGGCGGGAGCTCCTACGAGCAGTACTTC	CAWSVGGSSYEQYF
TRBV3-1/TRBV3-2	TRBJ2-7	.	TRBD2	TGTGCCAGCAGCCCAATTTCCGGGACTAGCGGGGCAATGATCTCCTACGAGCAGTACTTC	CASSPISGTSGAMISYEQYF
TRBV5-1	TRBJ1-2	few	.	TGCGCCAGCAGCTTGGGACGGCCCGAACTGGGCTACACCTTC	CASSLGRPELGYTF
TRBV7-6	TRBJ2-1	medium-sized	.	TGTGCCAGCGGGGTAAGCTCCTACAATGAGCAGTTCTTC	CASGVSSYNEQFF
TRBV19	TRBJ1-1	.	.	TGTGCCAGTAGTCCACAGTTGGGGGGCGCTGAAGCTTTCTTT	CASSPQLGGAEAFF
TRBV3-1/TRBV3-2	TRBJ2-7	few	.	TGTGCCAGCAGCCCCTCGTCGGGCCACGAGCAGTACTTC	CASSPSSGHEQYF
TRBV6-2/TRBV6-3	TRBJ1-2	.	TRBD1	TGTGCCAGCAGTTACTCCTTGGGACAGGCCGGTTTGGATGGCTACACCTTC	CASSYSLGQAGLDGYTF
TRBV7-2	TRBJ1-1	.	.	TGTGCCAGCAGCCCGACGAAGACAGGAACTGAAGCTTTCTTT	CASSPTKTGTEAFF
TRBV6-1	TRBJ2-5	.	.	TGTGCCAGCAGTGAGGGGGGGCTCAGGGAGACCCAGTACTTC	CASSEGGLRETQYF
TRBV11-3	TRBJ2-1	.	TRBD2	TGTGCCAGCAGCCCAAGGACTAGTTACAATGAGCAGTTCTTC	CASSPRTSYNEQFF
TRBV4-1	TRBJ2-5	.	TRBD1	TGCGCCAGCAGCCAAGCTGCTGGGACAGGGGGGTTCGAGACCCAGTACTTC	CASSQAAGTGGFETQYF
TRBV7-3	TRBJ1-6	few	TRBD1	TGTGCCAGCAGCCTACAGGGGCGCGGCTCCTATAATTCACCCCTCCACTTT	CASSLQGRGSYNSPLHF
TRBV9	TRBJ1-3	.	.	TGTGCCAGCAGCGCTACAGGGAACTCTGGAAACACCATATATTTT	CASSATGNSGNTIYF
TRBV6-4	TRBJ2-3	.	.	TGTGCCAGCAGCAGCACCTCCGTCACAGATACGCAGTATTTT	CASSSTSVTDTQYF
TRBV30	TRBJ2-6	.	.	TGTGCCTGGAGCAGGGATTTAAGCTCTGGGGCCAACGTCCTGACTTTC	CAWSRDLSSGANVLTF
TRBV6-1	TRBJ1-4	.	.	TGTGCCAGCAGGGCAGCTGCAACTAATGAAAAACTGTTTTTT	CASRAAATNEKLFF
TRBV28	TRBJ2-7	.	TRBD2	TGTGCCAGCAGTTTAGCTAGCGGGGGGTCAAACTACGAGCAGTACTTC	CASSLASGGSNYEQYF
TRBV29-1	TRBJ2-5	.	.	TGCAGCGTTGCGGAAGGGCTAGGGGAGACCCAGTACTTC	CSVAEGLGETQYF
TRBV28	TRBJ2-2	.	.	TGTGCCAGCAATCAAGAGGGGTCCACTGCCGGGGAGCTGTTTTTT	CASNQEGSTAGELFF
TRBV7-7	TRBJ2-2	.	TRBD1	TGTGCCAGCAGCCCCTGGCCGGGACAGGGAGGTCCCGGGGAGCTGTTTTTT	CASSPWPGQGGPGELFF
TRBV12-3/TRBV12-4	TRBJ1-2	.	.	TGTGCCAGCAATCCCAATTGGGGCACTGGCTACACCTTC	CASNPNWGTGYTF
TRBV3-1/TRBV3-2	TRBJ2-3	.	.	TGTGCCAGCAGCCGTCCGGGACCCCAGGACGGGAATACGCAGTATTTT	CASSRPGPQDGNTQYF
TRBV7-9	TRBJ1-1	.	.	TGTGCCACCAGGATTGTTACTGAAGCTTTCTTT	CATRIVTEAFF
TRBV11-2	TRBJ1-5	.	.	TGTGCCAGCAGCTTAGAGCGGAATCAGCCCCAGCATTTT	CASSLERNQPQHF
TRBV29-1	TRBJ1-4	.	.	TGCAGCGTCGGGGGGTCCGGTAGACTGTTTTTT	CSVGGSGRLFF
TRBV6-2/TRBV6-3	TRBJ2-5	.	.	TGTGCCAGCAGTCGCAACCTTATGTACCAAGAGACCCAGTACTTC	CASSRNLMYQETQYF
TRBV6-1	TRBJ2-6	.	.	TGTGCCAGCAGTGACGGACGGATCTCTGGGGCCAACGTCCTGACTTTC	CASSDGRISGANVLTF
TRBV27	TRBJ1-1	.	TRBD1	TGTGCCAGCTCCCGTAGGGACAGGGGTAGTAACACTGAAGCTTTCTTT	CASSRRDRGSNTEAFF
TRBV27	TRBJ1-5	.	.	TGTGCCAGCAGTTTTTATAGCAATCAGCCCCAGCATTTT	CASSFYSNQPQHF
TRBV30	TRBJ1-1	.	.	TGTGCCTGGGGACACAGGGCTATAGCTTTCTTT	CAWGHRAIAFF
TRBV10-3	TRBJ1-5	.	.	TGTGCCACCTCGGGGGGGGAAGGGCCCCAGCATTTT	CATSGGEGPQHF
TRBV5-1	TRBJ1-2	.	.	TGCGCCAGCAGCTTGGCTGGACAGACTAATGGCTACACCTTC	CASSLAGQTNGYTF
TRBV5-4	TRBJ1-2	.	TRBD1	TGTGCCAGCAGCACCCAGGGACAGAACTATGGCTACACCTTC	CASSTQGQNYGYTF
TRBV3-1/TRBV3-2	TRBJ2-7	once	TRBD2	TGTGCCAGCAGCCAAGGACTAGCGGGGGGATACGAGCAGTACTTC	CASSQGLAGGYEQYF
TRBV5-1	TRBJ1-3	once	.	TGCGCCAGCAGGGCAGGGACCGCTTCTGGAAACACCATATATTTT	CASRAGTASGNTIYF
TRBV2	TRBJ2-2	.	TRBD2	TGTGCCAGCAGGGGGGGGGAGGTTGCGCCCGGGGAGCTGTTTTTT	CASRGGEVAPGELFF
TRBV5-1	TRBJ1-1	.	TRBD1	TGCGCCAGCAGCTTGAAAGGACAGGGCGGGGCTGAAGCTTTCTTT	CASSLKGQGGAEAFF
TRBV20-1	TRBJ2-3	.	.	TGCAGTGCTAGTCGGCAGGGACTTCGCACAGATACGCAGTATTTT	CSASRQGLRTDTQYF
TRBV5-1	TRBJ2-2	.	.	TGCGCCAGCAGCTTCACGGGACACCCGAACACCGGGGAGCTGTTTTTT	CASSFTGHPNTGELFF
TRBV19	TRBJ1-3	.	.	TGTGCCAGTAGTGAGTGGGGTGTATTCTCTGGAAACACCATATATTTT	CASSEWGVFSGNTIYF
TRBV20-1	TRBJ1-5	.	.	TGCAGTGCTAGTCTTAATCAGCCCCAGCATTTT	CSASLNQPQHF
TRBV6-1	TRBJ2-3	.	TRBD2	TGTGCCAGCAGTGAATCAACTAGCGGGGGGGCCAAGGATACGCAGTATTTT	CASSESTSGGAKDTQYF
TRBV28	TRBJ1-2	.	.	TGTGCCAGCAGCTACCCCACAGGAGGCTACACCTTC	CASSYPTGGYTF
TRBV29-1	TRBJ1-5	few	.	TGCAGCGTGCAAGATCCCCCTAATCAGCCCCAGCATTTT	CSVQDPPNQPQHF
TRBV6-5	TRBJ1-2	.	.	TGTGCCAGCATTAAGACAGTTAACTATGGCTACACCTTC	CASIKTVNYGYTF
TRBV7-9	TRBJ1-1	.	.	TGTGCCATCGCCCGGGATACTGAAGCTTTCTTT	CAIARDTEAFF
TRBV9	TRBJ2-3	once	.	TGTGCCAGCAGCGTAGAAAAGCCGACAGATACGCAGTATTTT	CASSVEKPTDTQYF
TRBV4-1	TRBJ1-4	.	.	TGCGCCAGCAGCCAATATCCTAAGGATAAAGGGAATGAAAAACTGTTTTTT	CASSQYPKDKGNEKLFF
TRBV3-1/TRBV3-2	TRBJ1-6	.	TRBD1	TGTGCCAGCAGCCAGTATCTTACAGGGGTTGGGTCCCTCCACTTT	CASSQYLTGVGSLHF
TRBV4-1	TRBJ1-4	.	.	TGCGCCAGCAGCTTCCAGGGTGGTGAAAAACTGTTTTTT	CASSFQGGEKLFF
TRBV29-1	TRBJ1-3	.	.	TGCAGCGTTGCGGGGAGCTCTGGAAACACCATATATTTT	CSVAGSSGNTIYF